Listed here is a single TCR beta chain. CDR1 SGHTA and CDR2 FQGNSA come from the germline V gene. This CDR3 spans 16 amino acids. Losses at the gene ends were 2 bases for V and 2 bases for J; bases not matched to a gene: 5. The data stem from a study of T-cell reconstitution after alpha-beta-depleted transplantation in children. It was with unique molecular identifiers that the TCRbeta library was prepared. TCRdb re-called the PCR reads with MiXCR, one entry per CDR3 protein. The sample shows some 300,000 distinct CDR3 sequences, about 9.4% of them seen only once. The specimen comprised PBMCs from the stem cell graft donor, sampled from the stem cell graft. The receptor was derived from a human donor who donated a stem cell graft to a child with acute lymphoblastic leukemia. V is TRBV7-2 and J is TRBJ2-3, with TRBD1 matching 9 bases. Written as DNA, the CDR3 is TGTGCCAGCAGCTTAAGGGACAGGGAATACACAGATACGCAGTATTTT. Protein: CASSLRDREYTDTQYF.